Each of the 11 T cell receptor beta chains below was sequenced from the same sample in a study of memory CD4+ T cells and cytomegalovirus serostatus. The sort gate was single viable CD3+CD4+CD8-CD45RO+ cells for memory CD4+ T cells. Using immunoSEQ multiplex PCR, the repertoire was profiled, and TCRdb retains in-frame clones only, with some absent. The sample yields 61,000 or so clones, around three quarters seen once. The sequencing input was memory CD4+ T cells from blood. These receptors all come from an adult in good health and CMV-seronegative. Some clones in this sample may be carry-over from other donors' samples.

The rearrangement uses TRBV7-3 and TRBJ2-3; possibly TRBD2 for D (6 bases). This CDR3 region has 17 residues. The V gene's germline CDR1 is SGHTA and CDR2 FQGTGA. V shed 1 base and J shed 3 bases, with 17 bases lying between them. CDR3 in amino acids: CASSLNSPGAGTDTQYF. CDR3 bases: TGTGCCAGCAGCTTAAATTCTCCCGGGGCGGGAACAGATACGCAGTATTTT. The full variable domain, its missing parts supplied by reference TRBV7-3 and TRBJ2-3, is GAGVSQTPSNKVTEKGKYVELRCDPISGHTALYWYRQSLGQGPEFLIYFQGTGAADDSGLPNDRFFAVRPEGSVSTLKIQRTERGDSAVYLCASSLNSPGAGTDTQYFGPGTRLTVL.

Turning to this clone: At one boundary the junction diverges from the germline segment, which might be a read error. The CDR3 DNA follows: TGTGCTAGCAGCTTAGACGACGGGGGGCGTTGGGTTCAGCAGCCCCAGCATTTT. It yields the protein CASSLDDGGRWVQQPQHF. The genes are TRBV7-7 and TRBJ1-5; possible D gene TRBD1, 6 bases. The CDR3 sequence is 18 residues long. CDR1 is SSHAT and CDR2 is FNYEAQ in the germline V gene (reference sequence).

In DNA form, the CDR3 reads TGTGCCAGCAGGGGGGGGCACACCGGGGAGCTGTTTTTT. Its translation: CASRGGHTGELFF. The chain uses TRBV7-2 and TRBJ2-2; possible D gene TRBD2, 7 bases. With 6 bases removed from V and 3 bases from J, the gap between germline ends came to 8 bases. Germline CDR1 reads SGHTA; CDR2 reads FQGNSA. The CDR3 is 13 residues long.

This chain joins TRBV9 and TRBJ2-2; TRBD1 or TRBD2 may be the D gene (5 bases each). This CDR3 has 15 amino acids. Trimming removed 0 bases at V and 1 base at J, with 7 bases between. The V gene's germline CDR1 is SGDLS and CDR2 YYNGEE. CDR3 nucleotide sequence: TGTGCCAGCAGCGTAGGAGGGGTGAACACCGGGGAGCTGTTTTTT. Protein sequence: CASSVGGVNTGELFF.

This chain joins TRBV23-1 and TRBJ1-1; possibly TRBD1 for D (6 bases). TRBV23-1 is marked as an open reading frame, function uncertain. The V gene lost 0 bases and the J gene lost 4 bases, with 15 bases spanning the gap. This CDR3 is built from 16 residues. This CDR3 reads CASSQSGGGGGTEAFF. The DNA for the CDR3 is TGCGCCAGCAGTCAATCGGGAGGGGGAGGAGGCACTGAAGCTTTCTTT.

The chain employs TRBV7-2 and TRBJ1-5; D gene uncertain. CDR3 length equals 15 residues. The V end was cut by 0 bases, the J end by 1 base, with 7 bases between. The germline gives CDR1 SGHTA, CDR2 FQGNSA. CDR3 protein: CASSLAAGSNQPQHF. The CDR3 DNA is TGTGCCAGCAGCTTAGCCGCAGGAAGCAATCAGCCCCAGCATTTT.

The rearrangement joins TRBV18 to TRBJ1-1; D remains unclear. Trimming removed 3 bases at V and 11 bases at J, with 19 bases between. This CDR3 contains 14 residues. Germline V CDR1 and CDR2: KGHSH, LQKENI. CDR3 sequence reads: CASSPIIQEGKAFF. DNA for the CDR3: TGTGCCAGCTCACCGATAATCCAGGAAGGGAAGGCTTTCTTT.

The DNA for the CDR3 is TGTGCCAGCAGTTTACGGGGAAACGGAAAAAACATTCAGTACTTC. Translation: CASSLRGNGKNIQYF. The chain couples TRBV28 to TRBJ2-4; perhaps TRBD2 as D (5 bases). Trimming pared 2 bases from V and 4 bases from J, leaving 12 bases between. Germline V lookup: CDR1 MDHEN, CDR2 SYDVKM. The CDR3 consists of 15 residues.

The chain couples TRBV5-1 to TRBJ1-2, with a tentative D call TRBD1 (5 bases). Germline lookup yields CDR1 SGHRS and CDR2 YFSETQ. The CDR3 runs 12 residues. The V and J ends lost 5 bases and 2 bases respectively, with 7 bases between them. The CDR3 loop is CASRQENYGYTF. CDR3 in DNA: TGCGCCAGCAGACAGGAAAACTATGGCTACACCTTC.

The V gene is TRBV7-6, the J gene TRBJ1-4, with a weak D call TRBD1 (5 bases). The V end lost 5 bases, the J end lost 12 bases, and 13 bases lay between the germline ends. This CDR3 contains 12 residues. The germline V gene has CDR1 SGHVS and CDR2 FNYEAQ. The CDR3 loop reads CASSATREELFF. In DNA form, the CDR3 reads TGTGCCAGCAGCGCTACCAGGGAGGAACTGTTTTTT.

This chain connects TRBV7-2 to TRBJ2-7, with 10 bases lining up with TRBD1. Looked up from germline, CDR1 is SGHTA and CDR2 is FQGNSA. Trimming removed 5 bases from V and 3 bases from J; junction bases left unmatched: 4. The CDR3 covers 14 residues. The CDR3 region has the DNA TGTGCCAGCAGCCAGGACAGGGGGAACTACGAGCAGTACTTC. Its translation is CASSQDRGNYEQYF.